This passage covers 20 T cell receptor beta chains from one sample sequenced in a study of blood T cell repertoires in COVID-19. Clones were sequenced by immunoSEQ multiplex PCR, and TCRdb holds only the in-frame ones, with some missing. The sample carries approximately 150,000 clones, about 86% recorded once. Specimen: peripheral blood. The receptors were gathered from a man in his 70s with active or convalescent COVID-19.

The chain uses TRBV25-1 and TRBJ2-5; perhaps TRBD2 as D (5 bases). The CDR3 runs to 14 residues. Trimming removed 2 bases at V and 0 bases at J, with 7 bases between. Per the germline V gene, CDR1 is MGHDK and CDR2 is SYGVNS. The DNA of the CDR3 is TGTGCCAGCAGTGAACCGGGAAACCAAGAGACCCAGTACTTC. This translates into CASSEPGNQETQYF. Full variable domain (remainder filled in from reference TRBV25-1 and TRBJ2-5): EADIYQTPRYLVIGTGKKITLECSQTMGHDKMYWYQQDPGMELHLIHYSYGVNSTEKGDLSSESTVSRIRTEHFPLTLESARPSHTSQYLCASSEPGNQETQYFGPGTRLLVL.

This clone was detected a few times. The J gene is TRBJ2-7, the V gene TRBV27, with TRBD2 matching over 14 bases. V gave up 6 bases and J gave up 7 bases; unmatched junction bases: 11. The CDR3 has 16 amino acids. CDR1 is MNHEY, CDR2 SMNVEV, per germline (reference sequence). The CDR3 bases are TGTGCCAGCAGCACCCGACTAGCGGGAGGGCCGGGGGAGCAGTACTTC. Its protein product is CASSTRLAGGPGEQYF.

This clone was seen only once. The CDR3 here is CASSPLGTGDSSYEQYF. CDR3 DNA sequence: TGTGCCAGCAGCCCCCTCGGGACAGGCGATAGCTCCTACGAGCAGTACTTC. This chain uses TRBV28 with TRBJ2-7; 8 nucleotides align to TRBD1. J gave up 0 bases and V 6 bases, and 13 bases lay outside the gene matches. The CDR3 covers 17 residues. The germline V gene has CDR1 MDHEN and CDR2 SYDVKM.

The count of this clone is one. The chain uses TRBV7-8 and TRBJ2-3; 7 bases fit TRBD1. Unmatched junction bases numbered 6, after V lost 2 bases and J lost 7 bases. The length of the CDR3 is 14 residues. Germline values: CDR1 SGHVS, CDR2 FQNEAQ. The CDR3 sequence is CASSLLKTGYTQYF. The CDR3 nucleotides are TGTGCCAGCAGCTTACTGAAGACAGGGTATACGCAGTATTTT.

V usage is TRBV27 and J usage is TRBJ1-1; no clear D. The germline CDR1 and CDR2 sequences are MNHEY and SMNVEV (reference sequence). This CDR3 has 14 residues. The germline V and J ends were trimmed by 3 bases and 0 bases, with 8 bases remaining between them. The CDR3 bases are TGTGCCAGCAGTTTCCACGGGGTGAACACTGAAGCTTTCTTT. It yields the protein CASSFHGVNTEAFF.

This chain links TRBV14 with TRBJ1-2; TRBD1 might be the D (6 bases). This CDR3 is 15 amino acids long. CDR1 is SGHDN, CDR2 FVKESK, per germline. V lost 1 base and J 8 bases, leaving 17 bases between the germline ends. The CDR3 nucleotides read TGTGCCAGCAGCCAAGGGAGGACAGCCACAATGGGCTACACCTTC. It is translated as CASSQGRTATMGYTF.

V is TRBV5-1 and J is TRBJ1-1, with D perhaps TRBD1 (6 bases). Trimming left V 4 bases short and J 1 base short, with 17 bases between. CDR3 size: 16 residues. Germline V gives CDR1 SGHRS, CDR2 YFSETQ. CDR3 loop: CASSLPQGAPNTEAFF. CDR3 DNA sequence: TGCGCCAGCAGCCTCCCACAGGGAGCCCCGAACACTGAAGCTTTCTTT.

This chain connects TRBV5-1 to TRBJ2-5, with D perhaps matching TRBD1 (6 bases). The V gene lost 2 bases and the J gene lost 5 bases, with 13 bases spanning the gap. CDR1 SGHRS and CDR2 YFSETQ come from the germline V gene. This CDR3 has 14 amino acids. The CDR3 nucleotides read TGCGCCAGCAGCTTCTCCACAGGGATGGAGACCCAGTACTTC. This codes for CASSFSTGMETQYF.

The J gene is TRBJ2-5, the V gene TRBV2; TRBD1 agrees at 8 bases. Germline V gives CDR1 SNHLY, CDR2 FYNNEI. V lost 6 bases and J lost 1; bases outside the gene matches: 7. The CDR3 has 15 amino acids. In nucleotides, the CDR3 is TGTGCCAGCAGGAGACAGGGGACGATCCAAGAGACCCAGTACTTC. Translating gives CASRRQGTIQETQYF.

The V and J genes are TRBV5-1 and TRBJ1-6, with D tentatively TRBD1 (6 bases). This CDR3 is 18 amino acids long. The germline V gene encodes CDR1 SGHRS and CDR2 YFSETQ. V gave up 4 bases and J gave up 0 bases, with 17 bases separating them. The CDR3 is CASSTGGGGSSYNSPLHF. The CDR3 region has the DNA TGCGCCAGCAGCACCGGCGGGGGCGGAAGCTCCTATAATTCACCCCTCCACTTT.

This chain links TRBV27 with TRBJ1-6; TRBD1 aligns across 11 bases. Trimming removed 6 bases from V and 0 bases from J; junction bases left unmatched: 10. Per the germline V gene, CDR1 is MNHEY and CDR2 is SMNVEV (reference sequence). The CDR3 contains 19 residues. The CDR3 region has the DNA TGTGCCAGCAGATACCAGCGTGGACAGGGGGCCTCCTATAATTCACCCCTCCACTTT. This encodes CASRYQRGQGASYNSPLHF.

The chain links TRBV19 to TRBJ1-2; no clear D gene. Germline loops: CDR1 LNHDA, CDR2 SQIVND (reference sequence). This CDR3 is built from 14 residues. Trimming pared 8 bases from V and 8 bases from J, leaving 21 bases between. The CDR3 DNA is TGTGCCAGTCTCCCCACCACCGGGGTGAGAGGCTACACCTTC. Its protein is CASLPTTGVRGYTF.

V is TRBV6-5 and J is TRBJ1-5; perhaps TRBD1 as D (6 bases). V lost 6 bases and J 3 bases, leaving 12 bases between the germline ends. The germline gives CDR1 MNHEY, CDR2 SVGAGI. The CDR3 sequence is 14 residues long. The CDR3 nucleotides read TGTGCCAGCAGATCCCCAGGGGCCAATCAGCCCCAGCATTTT. Its protein product is CASRSPGANQPQHF.

The chain has TRBV4-1 and TRBJ1-6, with no clear D. Germline V gene sequence: CDR1 MGHRA, CDR2 YSYEKL. The CDR3 contains 15 residues. The V end was cut by 1 base, the J end by 7 bases, with 11 bases between. The CDR3 sequence: CASSQGPAGNSPLHF. For the CDR3, the DNA is TGCGCCAGCAGCCAAGGGCCCGCGGGGAATTCACCCCTCCACTTT.

V gene TRBV5-8 combines with J gene TRBJ2-7; 9 bases are shared with TRBD1. The junction had 13 bases not matched to a gene; V was cut back by 7 bases and J by 5 bases. The CDR3 has 15 residues. Per germline, CDR1 SGHTS and CDR2 YDEGEE. CDR3: CASWNRDRDSHEQYF. CDR3 DNA sequence: TGTGCCAGCTGGAACCGGGACAGGGATTCCCACGAGCAGTACTTC.

This rearrangement joins TRBV7-3 to TRBJ2-3, with D hard to call. From germline, CDR1 is SGHTA and CDR2 FQGTGA. V lost 5 bases, J lost 4 bases, and 13 bases lay in between. The CDR3 has 14 residues. The CDR3 DNA reads TGTGCCAGCAGCGAAACAGTTCTGGCAGATACGCAGTATTTT. This codes for CASSETVLADTQYF.

This clone was observed once. J is TRBJ1-4 and V is TRBV30, with 7 nucleotides matching TRBD1. The junction had 10 bases not matched to a gene; V was cut back by 4 bases and J by 2 bases. The germline V gene has CDR1 GTSNPN and CDR2 SVGIG (reference sequence). The CDR3 contains 16 residues. The CDR3 is CAWMGRRDSTNEKLFF. Here the CDR3 DNA reads TGTGCCTGGATGGGGCGGAGGGACAGCACTAATGAAAAACTGTTTTTT.

The chain is built from TRBV6-5 and TRBJ2-1, with 10 bases that match TRBD2. CDR1 is MNHEY and CDR2 is SVGAGI in the germline V gene. The junction had 6 bases not matched to a gene; V was cut back by 3 bases and J by 7 bases. CDR3 length: 15 amino acids. CDR3 loop: CASSYLSGRANEQFF. CDR3 DNA: TGTGCCAGCAGTTATCTGAGCGGGAGGGCGAATGAGCAGTTCTTC.

The chain links TRBV14 to TRBJ2-1; 12 bases are shared with TRBD2. With V trimmed by 4 bases and J by 8 bases, 6 bases remained unmatched. CDR3 length equals 15 residues. The germline gives CDR1 SGHDN, CDR2 FVKESK. The CDR3 DNA reads as TGTGCCAGCAGCCCCGCTAGCGGGAGGGCCGATGAGCAGTTCTTC. It translates to CASSPASGRADEQFF.

J is TRBJ1-1 and V is TRBV27; 9 bases map to TRBD1. The CDR3 consists of 14 residues. V shed 6 bases, J shed 6 bases, and the junction held 8 bases outside the gene matches. Germline CDR1 MNHEY, CDR2 SMNVEV (reference sequence). CDR3 residues: CASRKDRGFSEAFF. CDR3 in DNA: TGTGCCAGCAGGAAAGACAGGGGGTTTTCTGAAGCTTTCTTT.